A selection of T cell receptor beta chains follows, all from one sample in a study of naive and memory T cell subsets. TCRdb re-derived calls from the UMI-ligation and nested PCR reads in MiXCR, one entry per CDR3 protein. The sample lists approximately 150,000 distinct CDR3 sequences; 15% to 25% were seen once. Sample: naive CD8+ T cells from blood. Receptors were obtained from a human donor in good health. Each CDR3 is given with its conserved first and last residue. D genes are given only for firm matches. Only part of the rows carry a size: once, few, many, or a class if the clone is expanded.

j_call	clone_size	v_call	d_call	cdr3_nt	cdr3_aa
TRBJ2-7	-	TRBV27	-	TGTGCCAGCAGTTCCTCGGGACGGGAAAGAGAGCAGTACTTC	CASSSSGREREQYF
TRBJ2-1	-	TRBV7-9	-	TGTGCCAGCAGCCCGGACTGGTTGGAGGATGAGCAGTTCTTC	CASSPDWLEDEQFF
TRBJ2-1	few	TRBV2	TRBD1	TGTGCCAGCAGTTTTTTTAGACAGGGGTCGAATGAGCAGTTCTTC	CASSFFRQGSNEQFF
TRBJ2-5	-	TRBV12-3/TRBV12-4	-	TGTGCCAGCAGTACCACCGGGACTGAAATCGTTCGGCGGGAGACCCAGTACTTC	CASSTTGTEIVRRETQYF
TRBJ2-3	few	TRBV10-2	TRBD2	TGCGCCAGCAGTGAGTTAGCGGGAGGGCAGGGTACGCAGTATTTT	CASSELAGGQGTQYF
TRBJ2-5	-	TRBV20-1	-	TGCAGTGTTGGAGAGCGGACAGTTCAAGAGACCCAGTACTTC	CSVGERTVQETQYF
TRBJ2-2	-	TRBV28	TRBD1	TGTGCCAGCAGTCCGATCTCGGACAGGACCGGGGAGCTGTTTTTT	CASSPISDRTGELFF
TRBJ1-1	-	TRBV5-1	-	TGCGCCAGCAGCTTGGCGGACAGATATGAAGCTTTCTTT	CASSLADRYEAFF
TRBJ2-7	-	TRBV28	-	TGTGCCAGCAGTTCGTTTAGAGTCGACACGACAAACTCCTACGAGCAGTACTTC	CASSSFRVDTTNSYEQYF
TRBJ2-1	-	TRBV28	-	TGTGCCAGCAGTCCGGTCCCGCTCAATGAGCAGTTCTTC	CASSPVPLNEQFF
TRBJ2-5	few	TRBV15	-	TGTGCCACCAGCAGATTGCCTGGGGAGACCCAGTACTTC	CATSRLPGETQYF
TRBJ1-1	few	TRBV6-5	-	TGTGCCAGCAGCCTACCCCCAGTAGCTTTCTTT	CASSLPPVAFF
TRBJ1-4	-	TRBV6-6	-	TGTGCCAGCAGTTACTCAGCCAGGGCTGAAAAACTGTTTTTT	CASSYSARAEKLFF
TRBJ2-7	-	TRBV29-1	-	TGCAGCGTTGAAGAGAAGGGGAGAATGTACGAGCAGTACTTC	CSVEEKGRMYEQYF
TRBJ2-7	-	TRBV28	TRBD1	TGTGCCAGCAGTCTCCCGGGACAGCCCTACGAGCAGTACTTC	CASSLPGQPYEQYF
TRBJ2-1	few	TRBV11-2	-	TGTGCCAGCAGCTTAGGACTAGACAATGAGCAGTTCTTC	CASSLGLDNEQFF
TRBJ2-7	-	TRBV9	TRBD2	TGTGCCAGCAGCGAGCTGGGACTAGCGGGAGAGGAGCAGTACTTC	CASSELGLAGEEQYF